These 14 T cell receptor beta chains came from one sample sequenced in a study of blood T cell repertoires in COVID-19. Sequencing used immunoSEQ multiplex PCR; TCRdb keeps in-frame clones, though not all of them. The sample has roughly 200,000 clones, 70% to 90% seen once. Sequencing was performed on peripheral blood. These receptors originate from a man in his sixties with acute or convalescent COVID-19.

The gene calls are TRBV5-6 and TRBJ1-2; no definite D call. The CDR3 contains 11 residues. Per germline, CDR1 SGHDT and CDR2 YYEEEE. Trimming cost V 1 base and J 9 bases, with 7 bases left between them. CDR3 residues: CASSLRGSYTF. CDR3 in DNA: TGTGCCAGCAGCTTGAGAGGGAGCTACACCTTC.

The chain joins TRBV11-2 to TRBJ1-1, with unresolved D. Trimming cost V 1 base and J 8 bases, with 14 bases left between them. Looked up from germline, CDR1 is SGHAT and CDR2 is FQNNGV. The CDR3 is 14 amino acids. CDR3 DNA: TGTGCCAGCAGCTTAGTTTCGGGGATAGAGGAAGCTTTCTTT. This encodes CASSLVSGIEEAFF.

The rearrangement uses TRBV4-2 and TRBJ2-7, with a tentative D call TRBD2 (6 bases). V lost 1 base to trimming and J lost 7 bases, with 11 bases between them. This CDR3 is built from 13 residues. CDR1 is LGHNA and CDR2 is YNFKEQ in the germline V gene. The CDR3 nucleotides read TGTGCCAGCAGCCAAGTGGAGGGTTGGGAGCAGTACTTC. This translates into CASSQVEGWEQYF.

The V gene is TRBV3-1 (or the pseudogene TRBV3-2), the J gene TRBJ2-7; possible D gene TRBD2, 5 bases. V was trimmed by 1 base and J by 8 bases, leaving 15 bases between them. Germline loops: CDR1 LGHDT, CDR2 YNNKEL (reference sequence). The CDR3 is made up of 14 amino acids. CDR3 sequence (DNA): TGTGCCAGCAGCCAAGGTGCGGGTTTGAGAAAGCAGTACTTC. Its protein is CASSQGAGLRKQYF.

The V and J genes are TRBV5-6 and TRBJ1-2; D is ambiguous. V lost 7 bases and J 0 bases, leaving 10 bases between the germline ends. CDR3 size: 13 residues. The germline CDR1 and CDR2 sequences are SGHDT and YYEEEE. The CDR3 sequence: CASHHTTNYGYTF. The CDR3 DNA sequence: TGTGCCAGCCACCACACGACTAACTATGGCTACACCTTC.

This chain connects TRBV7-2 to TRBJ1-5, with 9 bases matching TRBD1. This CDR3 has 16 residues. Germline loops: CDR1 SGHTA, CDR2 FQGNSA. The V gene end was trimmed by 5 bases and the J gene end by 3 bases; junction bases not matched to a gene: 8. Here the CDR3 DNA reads TGTGCCAGCAGCCAATCGACAGGGGGTACCAATCAGCCCCAGCATTTT. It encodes CASSQSTGGTNQPQHF. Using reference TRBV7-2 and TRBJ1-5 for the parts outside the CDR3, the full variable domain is GAGVSQSPSNKVTEKGKDVELRCDPISGHTALYWYRQSLGQGLEFLIYFQGNSAPDKSGLPSDRFSAERTGGSVSTLTIQRTQQEDSAVYLCASSQSTGGTNQPQHFGDGTRLSIL.

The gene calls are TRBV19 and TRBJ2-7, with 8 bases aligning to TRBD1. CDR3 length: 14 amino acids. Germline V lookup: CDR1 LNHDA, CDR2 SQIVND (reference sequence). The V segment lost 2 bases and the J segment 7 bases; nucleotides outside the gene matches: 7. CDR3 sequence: CASSIPGQAREQYF. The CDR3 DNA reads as TGTGCCAGTAGTATACCGGGACAGGCTCGGGAGCAGTACTTC.

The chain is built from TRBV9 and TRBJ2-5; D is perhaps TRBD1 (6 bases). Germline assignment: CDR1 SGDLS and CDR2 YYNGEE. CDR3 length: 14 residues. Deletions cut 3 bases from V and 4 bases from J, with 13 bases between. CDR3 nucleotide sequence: TGTGCCAGCAGCGCAACAGGGAGTACAGAGACCCAGTACTTC. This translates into CASSATGSTETQYF.

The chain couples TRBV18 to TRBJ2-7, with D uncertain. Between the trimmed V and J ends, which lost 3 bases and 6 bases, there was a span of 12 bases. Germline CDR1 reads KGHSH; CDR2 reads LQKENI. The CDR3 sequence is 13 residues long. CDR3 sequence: CASSPLPAGEQYF. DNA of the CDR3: TGTGCCAGCTCACCTCTCCCAGCAGGCGAGCAGTACTTC. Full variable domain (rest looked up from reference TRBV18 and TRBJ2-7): NAGVMQNPRHLVRRRGQEARLRCSPMKGHSHVYWYRQLPEEGLKFMVYLQKENIIDESGMPKERFSAEFPKEGPSILRIQQVVRGDSAAYFCASSPLPAGEQYFGPGTRLTVT.

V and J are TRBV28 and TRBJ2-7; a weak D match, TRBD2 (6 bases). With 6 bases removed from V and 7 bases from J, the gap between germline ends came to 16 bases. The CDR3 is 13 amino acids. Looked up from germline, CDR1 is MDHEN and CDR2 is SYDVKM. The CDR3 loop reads CASSDGGAGEQYF. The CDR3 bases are TGTGCCAGCAGCGATGGCGGCGCGGGGGAGCAGTACTTC.

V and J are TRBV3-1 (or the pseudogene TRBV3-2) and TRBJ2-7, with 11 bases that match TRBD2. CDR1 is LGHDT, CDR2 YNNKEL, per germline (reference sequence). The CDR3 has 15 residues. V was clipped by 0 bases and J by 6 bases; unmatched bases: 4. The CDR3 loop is CASSQDNLAGGEQYF. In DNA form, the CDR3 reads TGTGCCAGCAGCCAAGATAACCTAGCGGGGGGCGAGCAGTACTTC.

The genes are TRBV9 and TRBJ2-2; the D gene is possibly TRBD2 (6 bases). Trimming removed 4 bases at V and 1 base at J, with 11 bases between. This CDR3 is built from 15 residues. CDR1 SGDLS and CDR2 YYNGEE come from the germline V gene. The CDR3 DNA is TGTGCCAGCAGCTCCTGGGGGGAGAACACCGGGGAGCTGTTTTTT. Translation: CASSSWGENTGELFF.

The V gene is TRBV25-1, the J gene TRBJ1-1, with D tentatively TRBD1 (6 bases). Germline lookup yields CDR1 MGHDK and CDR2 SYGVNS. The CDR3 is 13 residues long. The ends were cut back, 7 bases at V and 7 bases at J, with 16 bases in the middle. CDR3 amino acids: CASISGTKNEAFF. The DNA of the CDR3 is TGTGCCAGCATCTCCGGGACAAAAAATGAAGCTTTCTTT.

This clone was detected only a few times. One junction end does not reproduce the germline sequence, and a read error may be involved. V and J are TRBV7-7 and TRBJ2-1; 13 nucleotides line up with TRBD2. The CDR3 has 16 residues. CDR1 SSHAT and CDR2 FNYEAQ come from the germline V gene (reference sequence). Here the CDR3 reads CASSLGTSGINNEQFF. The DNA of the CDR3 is TGTGCTAGCAGCCTTGGGACTAGCGGGATCAACAATGAGCAGTTCTTC.